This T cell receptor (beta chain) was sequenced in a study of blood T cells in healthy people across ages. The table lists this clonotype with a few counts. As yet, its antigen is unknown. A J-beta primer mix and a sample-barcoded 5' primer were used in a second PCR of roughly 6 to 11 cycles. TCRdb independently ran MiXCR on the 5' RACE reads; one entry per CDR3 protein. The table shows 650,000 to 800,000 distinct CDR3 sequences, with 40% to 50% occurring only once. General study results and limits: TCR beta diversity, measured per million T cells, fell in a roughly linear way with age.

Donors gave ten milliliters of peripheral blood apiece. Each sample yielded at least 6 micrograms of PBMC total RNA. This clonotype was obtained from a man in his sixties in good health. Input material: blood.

CDR3 in amino acids: CASSSLSGKGQYEQYF. The CDR3 coding sequence is TGTGCCAGCAGTTCCCTGTCCGGCAAGGGGCAATACGAGCAGTACTTC. The chain recombines TRBV6-2 or TRBV6-3 with TRBJ2-7, with D tentatively TRBD1 (5 bases). This CDR3 has 16 residues. Germline values: CDR1 MNHEY, CDR2 SVGEGT. The V end lost 4 bases, the J end lost 4 bases, and 20 bases lay between the germline ends.